The TCR beta chain described here comes from a study of blood T cells in healthy people across ages. This clonotype was seen more than once but under ten times. PCR was performed a second time for 7 to 11 cycles using a sample-barcoded 5' primer and a J-beta primer mix. TCRdb used MiXCR to reprocess the 5' RACE reads, holding one entry per CDR3 protein. The sample yields some 860,000 distinct CDR3 sequences, more than 55% seen once. V was shortened by 4 bases and J by 1 base, with 18 bases between the two germline ends. The CDR3 sequence is 17 residues long. The germline V gene encodes CDR1 SGHDT and CDR2 YYEEEE.

Sequencing was done on a sample of blood. This clonotype originated in a man in his forties in good health. The chain employs TRBV5-6 and TRBJ1-5; D is unresolved. In nucleotides, the CDR3 is TGTGCCAGCAGCAATCGACGGCAGGCGGGGAGCAATCAGCCCCAGCATTTT. Translated: CASSNRRQAGSNQPQHF.